This paragraph reports one T cell receptor (beta chain). The data belong to a study of blood T cell repertoires in COVID-19. Across the whole study: From T cells, B-cell-depleted T cells, or PBMCs came the material, which was cDNA or gDNA.

Living in 20 to 30 US areas, the participants were between roughly 18 and 90 years of age. Participant-given clinical history determined each cohort assignment. This CDR3 contains 15 residues. Germline V gives CDR1 LNHDA, CDR2 SQIVND (reference sequence). The germline V and J ends were trimmed by 3 bases and 4 bases, with 15 bases remaining between them. Under the authors' procedure: Cell counts per sample came from amplifying reference gene primers. Here immunoSEQ multiplex PCR was the method, and the copy in TCRdb shows in-frame clones only, minus some. V and J calls and clone size are those listed in that table; D and trimming were worked out from the DNA. The table records about 190,000 clones, approximately 80% of them present only once.

The rearrangement uses TRBV19 and TRBJ1-2; D ambiguous. Source material: PBMCs or T cells enriched from blood (not recorded which). The receptor was derived from an older woman with acute COVID-19. CDR3: CASSIPGAGSYGYTF. CDR3 nucleotide sequence: TGTGCCAGTAGTATCCCCGGCGCGGGATCCTATGGCTACACCTTC.